This TCR beta chain is from a study of beta chain features in type 1 diabetes (dated by TCRdb to between 2017 and 2018). Broadly, across the study: Mean age, gender distribution, total cell number and subset yield did not differ between patients and healthy donors. A total of approximately 110,000,000 sorted cells were examined across all samples, and a strong correlation was observed between cell number per subset and RNA yield. In the study, TCRB repertoires of sorted circulating CD4+ T cell subsets from recently diagnosed type 1 diabetes patients were compared with those of matched healthy donors. Naive and central memory subsets were obtained from all 28 donors, but regulatory and stem cell-like memory subsets were isolated from only 8 patients and 8 healthy donors. Overall study outcomes, separate from this receptor: At VDJ recombination sites, type 1 diabetes patients had fewer insertions and more deleted nucleotides, which implies abnormalities in thymic rearrangement. Naive, central memory and regulatory TCRB repertoires appeared to be more alike among patients than among healthy donors. Because cDNA was sequenced instead of genomic DNA, activated cells with high expression could be over-represented, although the groups did not differ in activation or CD3 levels. Because small numbers of individuals were included in the HLA sub-analyses, any influence of HLA type on TCRB rearrangement was left unresolved. PCR may preferentially amplify shorter templates, but because patient and control samples were amplified and corrected together, any resulting skew would affect both groups equally. Type 1 diabetes patients showed a moderate but significant shortening of TCRB CDR3 length in all four CD4+ subsets.

Details on this clone: Its antigen remains unidentified. Base qualities are missing; no much larger clone stands one base away.

CDR1 and CDR2 are drawn from the germline V gene: SGHTA, FQGTGA. Trimming takes 3 bases from V and 3 bases from J, and the germline ends sit 7 bases apart. The CDR3 sequence holds 13 residues, the cysteine and phenylalanine included. Only CDR3 DNA is held: 39 bases, read in frame from base 1. The entire amount of isolated RNA was reverse transcribed using the High Capacity cDNA Reverse Transcription Kit, so the sequenced TCRB transcripts were expressed ones. Deep immunoSEQ sequencing was performed on naive, central memory and regulatory T cell samples, with an average of roughly 3.3 million total reads per sample. After sorted cells were lysed in RLT buffer, RNA was extracted with DNase-treated RNeasy Micro or Mini kits, with the choice depending on cell number. Each cell subset was processed separately to prevent cross-contamination, with patient and healthy donor samples processed together. The immunoSEQ multiplex PCR was used to amplify TCRB sequences from cDNA, yielding 87-bp fragments that span the CDR3 region. Amplicons were sequenced on the Illumina HiSeq platform. Under the source paper's analysis protocol: PCR bias was corrected computationally using synthetic template baselines, and reads within Hamming distance 2 were collapsed, with unmergeable singletons discarded. Reads were aligned against IMGT so that V, D and J genes, CDR3 length and insertions or deletions at six rearrangement sites could be assigned. Within each subset, clonotype counts were normalized to sorted cell number, after which true diversity and Gini coefficients were computed with the tcR R package. The overlap coefficient, calculated on TCRB nucleotide sequences, was used to quantify repertoire sharing. TCRdb holds this immuneACCESS table with in-frame rearrangements only. Some clones are missing; in checked studies, unresolved V genes explain under half, and the rest has no known cause. V and J calls and clone size follow that table, whereas D and trimming were derived from the DNA. For this sample there are roughly 150,000 clones; 11% appear just once. Around 2% of the sample lies in the top ten.

Each donor gave one peripheral blood draw, around 0.12 L on average, collected into heparinised tubes. A BD FACSAria II and a panel including CD45RO, CCR7, CD25, CD127, CD95 and CD27 were used to sort naive, central memory, regulatory and stem cell-like memory CD4+ T cells. Purity was above 98% for every sorted population. Right away, PBMCs were isolated by Lymphoprep density gradient centrifugation and were stained directly, with no culture step. So that batch effects would be minimized, each experiment stained and sorted samples in pairs, pairing one healthy donor with one patient. This TCR was recovered from a man aged 18 to 30 in good health. The receptor chain draws on TRBV7-3 and TRBJ2-3, with no confident D gene call. Sequences were obtained from central memory CD4+ T cells from blood. The CDR3 corresponds to CASSFVLTDTQYF. In nucleotides, the sequence is TGTGCCAGCAGCTTCGTTCTAACAGATACGCAGTATTTT.